The sequence of this TCR beta chain was determined in a study of T-cell memory formation after mild COVID-19. Trimming stripped 0 bases from V and 5 bases from J, with 13 bases between. The length of the CDR3 is 16 residues. Germline V CDR1 and CDR2: LGHNA, YNFKEQ. A few counts support this clonotype. Each CDR3 protein gets one entry after TCRdb re-called the 5' RACE reads with MiXCR. The sample carries approximately 290,000 distinct CDR3 sequences, more than 15% recorded once. Material for sequencing was PBMCs or a T cell subset sorted from them (not recorded which). The rearrangement uses TRBV4-2 and TRBJ1-4; a possible D gene is TRBD1 (6 bases). The clonotype originates from a man aged 18 to 29 who had mild COVID-19 (a few samples of this study predate the infection). Cell type and time point are not known. CDR3 in amino acids: CASSQDRGGGNEKLFF. The DNA of the CDR3 is TGTGCCAGCAGCCAAGATCGGGGTGGGGGCAATGAAAAACTGTTTTTT.